A single sample gave rise to the 30 T cell receptor beta chains below, sequenced in a study of CD8 T cells in ankylosing spondylitis. These receptors are not linked to any known antigen. TCRdb re-analysed the 5' RACE reads in MiXCR, keeping a single row per CDR3 protein. The sample consists of hundreds of thousands of distinct CDR3 sequences, about 15% of them appearing once. Study-wide results and limits: For ankylosing spondylitis blood, a TCR beta motif of under ten highly homologous variants appeared characteristic.

What was sequenced was blood, either unsorted or a sorted T cell fraction (not recorded which). The receptors come from a male donor with ankylosing spondylitis.

This clonotype was observed a few times. This chain uses TRBV20-1 with TRBJ2-3; the D gene is possibly TRBD1 (5 bases). The CDR3 spans 13 residues. Germline CDR1 and CDR2: DFQATT and SNEGSKA (reference sequence). The CDR3 is CTTQSTATDTQYF. DNA of the CDR3: TGCACCACGCAATCGACAGCTACAGATACGCAGTATTTT.

This clonotype appeared a few times. The rearrangement links TRBV4-1 to TRBJ1-1, with D unresolved. Trimming pared 4 bases from V and 1 base from J, leaving 16 bases between. CDR3 length: 16 residues. Germline V gene lookup returns CDR1 MGHRA and CDR2 YSYEKL. This chain's CDR3 is CASSLTPPRENTEAFF. The CDR3 DNA follows: TGCGCCAGCAGCCTTACCCCTCCGAGAGAGAACACTGAAGCTTTCTTT.

Only a few counts were recorded for this clonotype. The gene calls are TRBV5-6 and TRBJ1-1, with TRBD1 as a possible D gene (5 bases). This CDR3 region has 13 residues. CDR1 and CDR2 (germline): SGHDT, YYEEEE. The V end lost 4 bases, the J end lost 8 bases, and 15 bases lay between the germline ends. As DNA, the CDR3 is TGTGCCAGCAGCGACCGGGACGGTCGGGAAGCTTTCTTT. The encoded protein is CASSDRDGREAFF.

The CDR3 DNA reads as TGTGCCAGCAGCGTTCCGTTCTGCGAGCAGTACTTC. It encodes CASSVPFCEQYF. The rearrangement links TRBV9 to TRBJ2-7; D unclear. This CDR3 is built from 12 residues. Trimming shortened V by 2 bases and J by 6 bases, and 9 bases separated the two germline ends. Germline V gene lookup returns CDR1 SGDLS and CDR2 YYNGEE.

This clonotype has just a few counts. The chain combines TRBV4-1 with TRBJ1-5, with 9 bases identical to TRBD1. V shed 1 base and J 1 base; nucleotides not matched to a gene: 2. This CDR3 contains 16 residues. Germline V lookup: CDR1 MGHRA, CDR2 YSYEKL. The CDR3, as DNA: TGCGCCAGCAGCCAAGCACAGGGGGCAAGCAATCAGCCCCAGCATTTT. Its protein is CASSQAQGASNQPQHF.

This chain links TRBV2 with TRBJ1-1; possible D gene TRBD1, 6 bases. Per the germline V gene, CDR1 is SNHLY and CDR2 is FYNNEI. The CDR3 extends over 15 amino acids. Trimming took 6 bases from V and 1 from J, leaving 15 bases between them. CDR3 amino acids: CASRAETGRNTEAFF. As DNA, the CDR3 is TGTGCCAGCAGGGCGGAAACAGGGAGGAACACTGAAGCTTTCTTT.

V is TRBV30 and J is TRBJ1-4; D is possibly TRBD1 (5 bases). This CDR3 contains 15 residues. V lost 2 bases and J lost 7, with 17 bases in between. Germline CDR1 GTSNPN, CDR2 SVGIG (reference sequence). The CDR3 DNA reads as TGTGCCTGGAGTTCACCCGGCCGCGGGGGTGAAAAACTGTTTTTT. This translates into CAWSSPGRGGEKLFF.

The gene calls are TRBV27 and TRBJ2-7; D gene ambiguous. This CDR3 contains 16 residues. Germline CDR1 is MNHEY and CDR2 is SMNVEV (reference sequence). Between the trimmed V and J ends, which lost 3 bases and 0 bases, there was a span of 15 bases. The CDR3 sequence is CASSFPIEWGSYEQYF. The CDR3 DNA is TGTGCCAGCAGTTTTCCCATCGAGTGGGGCTCCTACGAGCAGTACTTC.

The chain couples TRBV20-1 to TRBJ2-1; the match to TRBD2 covers 10 bases. With V trimmed by 5 bases and J by 9 bases, 13 bases remained unmatched. The V gene's germline CDR1 is DFQATT and CDR2 SNEGSKA (reference sequence). CDR3 size: 15 residues. The CDR3 reads CSAPLRAGGRFEQFF. DNA for the CDR3: TGCAGTGCTCCTCTTCGAGCGGGGGGGCGGTTTGAGCAGTTCTTC.

V is TRBV5-6 and J is TRBJ1-2; no reliable D call. Deletions cut 1 base from V and 3 bases from J, with 10 bases between. The germline V gene encodes CDR1 SGHDT and CDR2 YYEEEE. The CDR3 runs to 14 residues. The CDR3 sequence: CASSLMGFDYGYTF. The DNA of the CDR3 is TGTGCCAGCAGCTTGATGGGGTTTGACTATGGCTACACCTTC. Supplemented by reference TRBV5-6 and TRBJ1-2, the full variable domain reads DAGVTQSPTHLIKTRGQQVTLRCSPKSGHDTVSWYQQALGQGPQFIFQYYEEEERQRGNFPDRFSGHQFPNYSSELNVNALLLGDSALYLCASSLMGFDYGYTFGSGTRLTVV.

The chain links TRBV4-2 to TRBJ2-2, with 7 bases identical to TRBD2. Germline lookup yields CDR1 LGHNA and CDR2 YNFKEQ. Losses at the gene ends were 0 bases for V and 7 bases for J; bases not matched to a gene: 8. The CDR3 contains 16 residues. Here the CDR3 DNA reads TGTGCCAGCAGCCAAGAGGCGGGAGTGTCTAGCGGGGAGCTGTTTTTT. It is translated as CASSQEAGVSSGELFF.

This rearrangement joins TRBV16 to TRBJ1-6; D is unresolved. This CDR3 contains 14 residues. Between the trimmed V and J ends, which lost 7 bases and 9 bases, there was a span of 16 bases. Germline loops: CDR1 KGHSY, CDR2 FQNENV. Here the CDR3 reads CASNHREGGSPLHF. Here the CDR3 DNA reads TGTGCCAGCAACCACCGGGAGGGCGGTTCACCCCTCCACTTT. Supplemented by reference TRBV16 and TRBJ1-6, the full variable domain reads GEEVAQTPKHLVRGEGQKAKLYCAPIKGHSYVFWYQQVLKNEFKFLISFQNENVFDETGMPKERFSAKCLPNSPCSLEIQATKLEDSAVYFCASNHREGGSPLHFGNGTRLTVT.

There are a few counts of this clonotype. V usage is TRBV20-1 and J usage is TRBJ2-1; TRBD2 matches 11 bases. Germline loops: CDR1 DFQATT, CDR2 SNEGSKA (reference sequence). V was clipped by 2 bases and J by 6 bases; unmatched bases: 3. This CDR3 region has 14 residues. The CDR3 protein is CSARTSGRGNEQFF. The CDR3 DNA reads as TGCAGTGCTAGAACTAGCGGGAGAGGCAATGAGCAGTTCTTC.

The CDR3 is CASSQGWEQYF. CDR3 bases: TGTGCCAGCAGCCAAGGGTGGGAGCAGTACTTC. The rearrangement joins TRBV11-2 to TRBJ2-7; D gene uncertain. Trimming cost V 5 bases and J 7 bases, with 9 bases left between them. The CDR3 extends over 11 amino acids. From germline, CDR1 is SGHAT and CDR2 FQNNGV.

This clonotype was picked up one time. The CDR3 spells CASRTTGLGAFF. The DNA of the CDR3 is TGTGCCAGCAGGACAACAGGCCTAGGAGCTTTCTTT. The chain employs TRBV28 and TRBJ1-1; possibly TRBD1 for D (5 bases). CDR1 and CDR2 from the germline V gene are MDHEN and SYDVKM. V lost 6 bases and J 10 bases, leaving 15 bases between the germline ends. The CDR3 is 12 amino acids.

This clonotype was seen ten or more times. The genes are TRBV9 and TRBJ2-1, with TRBD1 identical over 9 bases. Germline values: CDR1 SGDLS, CDR2 YYNGEE. V dropped 6 bases and J dropped 4; count of bases not matched to a gene: 8. This CDR3 region has 15 residues. CDR3 bases: TGTGCCAGCAACCCCACCGGGACAGGGTACAATGAGCAGTTCTTC. It specifies CASNPTGTGYNEQFF.

This clonotype was recorded many times. The gene calls are TRBV20-1 and TRBJ2-7, with D tentatively TRBD1 (6 bases). CDR3 length: 15 residues. Looked up from germline, CDR1 is DFQATT and CDR2 is SNEGSKA (reference sequence). Trimming left V 1 base short and J 2 bases short, with 15 bases between. CDR3 sequence (DNA): TGCAGTGCTAGAGTTGGCAGGGGCAGAACCTACGAGCAGTACTTC. Translated: CSARVGRGRTYEQYF.

This clonotype was observed a few times. This chain uses TRBV6-1 with TRBJ1-1; 8 bases agree with TRBD1. The CDR3 runs to 14 residues. The V segment lost 8 bases and the J segment 7 bases; nucleotides outside the gene matches: 12. CDR1 is MNHNS and CDR2 is SASEGT in the germline V gene. The CDR3 DNA sequence: TGTGCCAGCGGATCAGACAGGGGTTACGGTGAAGCTTTCTTT. Translated: CASGSDRGYGEAFF.

The table lists this clonotype with a few counts. J is TRBJ1-1 and V is TRBV2, with TRBD1 identical over 7 bases. V dropped 6 bases and J dropped 4; count of bases not matched to a gene: 5. CDR1 is SNHLY, CDR2 FYNNEI, per germline. CDR3 length: 13 residues. CDR3 residues: CASSNRGGTEAFF. The CDR3, as DNA: TGTGCCAGCAGCAACAGGGGAGGCACTGAAGCTTTCTTT.

This rearrangement joins TRBV28 to TRBJ1-5; 7 bases are a match to TRBD1. From germline, CDR1 is MDHEN and CDR2 SYDVKM. The CDR3 consists of 16 residues. V lost 6 bases, J lost 1 base, and 9 bases stayed unmatched. CDR3 sequence reads: CASRSPRQGSNQPQHF. The CDR3 DNA reads as TGTGCCAGCAGGTCGCCGCGACAGGGAAGCAATCAGCCCCAGCATTTT.

The genes are TRBV18 and TRBJ1-2, with 9 bases fitting TRBD1. This CDR3 comprises 13 residues. The V segment lost 3 bases and the J segment 8 bases; nucleotides outside the gene matches: 4. Germline V gene lookup returns CDR1 KGHSH and CDR2 LQKENI. DNA of the CDR3: TGTGCCAGCTCACCGAGACAGGGGGAAGGCTACACCTTC. Its translation is CASSPRQGEGYTF.

The J gene is TRBJ2-1, the V gene TRBV28; unclear D gene. This CDR3 comprises 14 residues. In germline, CDR1 is MDHEN, CDR2 SYDVKM. V was shortened by 6 bases and J by 8 bases, with 17 bases between the two germline ends. The CDR3 DNA is TGTGCCAGCAGACCGGGCGATCGGTTAGATGAGCAGTTCTTC. Protein sequence: CASRPGDRLDEQFF. The full variable domain, its missing parts supplied by reference TRBV28 and TRBJ2-1, is DVKVTQSSRYLVKRTGEKVFLECVQDMDHENMFWYRQDPGLGLRLIYFSYDVKMKEKGDIPEGYSVSREKKERFSLILESASTNQTSMYLCASRPGDRLDEQFFGPGTRLTVL.

This clonotype was observed a handful of times. The V and J genes are TRBV6-4 and TRBJ2-2; 11 bases are a match to TRBD2. The CDR3 extends over 17 amino acids. Per the germline V gene, CDR1 is MRHNA and CDR2 is SNTAGT. Unmatched junction bases numbered 9, after V lost 3 bases and J lost 6 bases. Written as DNA, the CDR3 is TGTGCCAGCAGTGAAGTACAGATACTAGCGGGAGCCGGGGAGCTGTTTTTT. Translating gives CASSEVQILAGAGELFF.

This clonotype was seen a few times. The chain is built from TRBV6-2 or TRBV6-3 and TRBJ2-1; D could derive from TRBD1 or TRBD2 (5 bases each). Germline CDR1 and CDR2: MNHEY and SVGEGT. The CDR3 spans 15 residues. V dropped 6 bases and J dropped 8 bases, with 20 bases sitting between them. The CDR3 loop reads CASRRLGAGRDEQFF. DNA for the CDR3: TGTGCCAGCAGACGACTCGGGGCAGGGCGGGATGAGCAGTTCTTC.

The V and J genes are TRBV2 and TRBJ2-3, with a tentative D call TRBD1 (5 bases). In germline, CDR1 is SNHLY, CDR2 FYNNEI. Trimming shortened V by 1 base and J by 1 base, and 12 bases separated the two germline ends. CDR3 length: 16 amino acids. The CDR3 nucleotides read TGTGCCAGCAGTGAAGAGGGGATCCGGGGCACAGATACGCAGTATTTT. Its protein is CASSEEGIRGTDTQYF.

V gene TRBV3-1 combines with J gene TRBJ1-2; 8 nucleotides line up with TRBD1. Unmatched junction bases numbered 6, after V lost 4 bases and J lost 5 bases. The germline V gene encodes CDR1 LGHDT and CDR2 YNNKEL (reference sequence). There are 14 residues in the CDR3. CDR3 coding DNA: TGTGCCAGCAGCCGGACAGGGTCATTATATGGCTACACCTTC. Translated, it gives CASSRTGSLYGYTF.

The chain recombines TRBV27 with TRBJ1-2, with TRBD1 identical over 9 bases. Germline CDR1 and CDR2: MNHEY and SMNVEV (reference sequence). After removal of 6 bases from V and 0 bases from J, the junction contained 8 bases not matched to a gene. The CDR3 is made up of 16 amino acids. The chain's CDR3 is CASRRMGQGANYGYTF. The CDR3, as DNA: TGTGCCAGCAGGCGTATGGGACAGGGCGCTAACTATGGCTACACCTTC.

This clonotype appeared a few times. The chain combines TRBV11-2 with TRBJ2-1, with TRBD1 identical over 7 bases. The CDR3 runs to 14 residues. Germline V gives CDR1 SGHAT, CDR2 FQNNGV. Trimming took 5 bases from V and 5 from J; bases not matched to a gene: 6. The CDR3 sequence is CASSQGGQDNEQFF. CDR3 nucleotides: TGTGCCAGCAGCCAAGGTGGACAGGACAATGAGCAGTTCTTC.

The CDR3 loop is CASSPRLREGTGELFF. CDR3 DNA: TGTGCCAGCAGCCCCCGGCTCAGGGAAGGCACCGGGGAGCTGTTTTTT. The chain links TRBV7-9 to TRBJ2-2, with a weak D call TRBD1 (5 bases). The CDR3 is made up of 16 amino acids. V was pared by 5 bases and J by 4 bases, with 17 bases between. In germline, CDR1 is SEHNR, CDR2 FQNEAQ (reference sequence).

The chain uses TRBV18 and TRBJ2-3; 9 bases match TRBD1. V dropped 4 bases and J dropped 2; count of bases not matched to a gene: 4. This CDR3 comprises 15 residues. Germline V gene data show CDR1 as KGHSH and CDR2 as LQKENI. As DNA, the CDR3 is TGTGCCAGCTCACGGGACAGGGAAAACACAGATACGCAGTATTTT. Encoded protein: CASSRDRENTDTQYF.